This T cell receptor beta chain was sequenced in a study of T-cell memory formation after mild COVID-19 (dated by TCRdb to the early 2020s). Concerning the study at large: Most TCR sequence clusters were specific to one of the two donors. T-cell clones expanding and contracting after mild COVID-19 in two donors were tracked by longitudinal TCRalpha and TCRbeta repertoire sequencing. The cohort was made up of two young adult volunteers, one female and one male, who were previously healthy. Overall results and qualifications from the work: SARS-CoV-2 specificity of the second-wave clones peaking on day 37 was not confirmed. Clones that contracted from day 15 to 85 showed balanced CD4/CD8 phenotypes, whereas a second wave of clones that expanded from day 15 to 37 leaned towards CD4+. Contracting CD4+ clones appeared mostly in the CM and EM memory subsets, whereas CD8+ clones were enriched in EMRA. Some responding clones were detected in pre-infection memory, suggesting pre-existing cross-reactive memory T cells joined the SARS-CoV-2 response. The study included only a couple of mild cases, and larger cohorts that include severe cases with pre-infection samples were judged to be necessary.

The listed sequencing device is Illumina NovaSeq 6000. cDNA libraries for TCRalpha and TCRbeta were prepared by 5'RACE using constant-segment primers, with sample barcodes and unique molecular identifiers added. Trizol reagent was used to extract RNA from every sample. Amplification of the libraries took two PCR steps, and the second step added a second sample barcode plus Illumina TruSeq adapters. The libraries were sequenced on an Illumina NovaSeq using 2 x 150 bp paired-end reads. The original pipeline was this. The reads were demultiplexed and collapsed into UMI-guided consensus sequences using migec v1.2.7. Using mixcr v2.1.11, the UMI consensuses were aligned to TRA and TRB V and J templates and assembled into clonotypes. A clonotype was counted as expanded or contracted only if both edgeR and NoisET called the change significant, with noise models trained on biological replicates. For edgeR calls, the cutoffs were a false discovery rate-adjusted p below 0.01 and a log2 fold-change threshold of 1. As an exploratory analysis of dynamics, max-normalized trajectories of the 1000 most abundant clonotypes were examined with PCA combined with hierarchical clustering. The CD4 or CD8 phenotype of responding clones was assigned using the separately sequenced CD4+ and CD8+ repertoires. TCRdb reran the public reads through fastp at Q25 and MiXCR, keeping productive beta chains. Records with the same CDR3 protein are collapsed into one entry carrying the most frequent genes and DNA. In this record, the V and J calls reflect TCRdb's handling and not the investigators' own analysis. Recorded for this sample are some 290,000 distinct CDR3 sequences; 15% to 20% of them occurred a single time. In total, the top ten clones hold around a fifth of the sample.

Ficoll-Paque density gradient centrifugation was used to isolate PBMCs. As encoded in the germline V gene, CDR1 is SNHLY while CDR2 is FYNNEI. Trimming takes 7 bases from V and 5 bases from J, and the germline ends sit 11 bases apart. Its CDR3 holds 12 amino acids, cysteine through phenylalanine. Here the CDR3 DNA is all that survives: 36 bases in frame from base 1. This clonotype was recorded a few times. The specificity of this receptor is unknown. No per-base quality is available; no much larger clone lies one base away. The V and J genes are TRBV2 and TRBJ2-5, and perhaps TRBD2 as D gene, on 5 matching bases. This receptor was taken from a young man who had mild COVID-19 (a few samples of this study predate the infection). The sample titles of this study are shuffled in the database, so cell type and time point are left out; the donor was told from shared clones. Sequenced: PBMCs or a T cell subset sorted from them (not recorded which). The sequenced DNA is TGTGCCAGCAAGAATCGCGGGGAGACCCAGTACTTC. It is translated as CASKNRGETQYF.